Shown below are 16 T cell receptor beta chains from a single sample sequenced in a study of graft-versus-host responses after intestinal transplantation. No antigen has been assigned to these receptors. The method was immunoSEQ multiplex PCR; TCRdb's version includes in-frame clones alone and lacks a portion of them. This repertoire shows more than 65,000 clones, 85% to 95% found once; its top ten account for more than 0.35%. Sequences were derived from unstimulated CD8+ T cells sorted from spleen or lymph node cells, sampled before transplant. The source is a human donor who was the organ donor for an intestinal transplant.

The chain employs TRBV10-3 and TRBJ1-3; D is perhaps TRBD1 (5 bases). Trimming stripped 2 bases from V and 3 bases from J, with 8 bases between. CDR1 and CDR2 from the germline V gene are ENHRY and SYGVKD. The CDR3 has 14 amino acids. This chain's CDR3 is CAISEGASGNTIYF. The DNA for the CDR3 is TGTGCCATCAGTGAGGGGGCGAGTGGAAACACCATATATTTT.

The chain recombines TRBV7-6 with TRBJ2-6; TRBD1 aligns across 9 bases. Germline loops: CDR1 SGHVS, CDR2 FNYEAQ. This CDR3 is 18 amino acids long. V shed 1 base and J 4 bases; nucleotides not matched to a gene: 8. CDR3 sequence reads: CASSLVVQGASGANVLTF. CDR3 coding DNA: TGTGCCAGCAGCTTAGTGGTACAGGGGGCGTCCGGGGCCAACGTCCTGACTTTC. Complete variable domain (other parts from reference TRBV7-6 and TRBJ2-6): GAGVSQSPRYKVTKRGQDVALRCDPISGHVSLYWYRQALGQGPEFLTYFNYEAQQDKSGLPNDRFSAERPEGSISTLTIQRTEQRDSAMYRCASSLVVQGASGANVLTFGAGSRLTVL.

CDR3 region: CAWSVATGRTYEQYF. The CDR3 DNA sequence: TGTGCCTGGAGTGTAGCTACCGGGAGAACCTACGAGCAGTACTTC. The V and J genes are TRBV30 and TRBJ2-7, with D maybe TRBD2 (6 bases). Trimming stripped 0 bases from V and 2 bases from J, with 14 bases between. In germline, CDR1 is GTSNPN, CDR2 SVGIG (reference sequence). The CDR3 extends over 15 amino acids.

This chain uses TRBV27 with TRBJ2-7, with 9 bases matching TRBD1. The germline V gene has CDR1 MNHEY and CDR2 SMNVEV (reference sequence). The CDR3 is 16 amino acids. The J segment lost 1 base and the V segment lost 3 bases, leaving 7 bases of the junction unmatched. As DNA, the CDR3 is TGTGCCAGCAGTTTCGGGGCGGGGACAGGGTCCTACGAGCAGTACTTC. Its protein product is CASSFGAGTGSYEQYF.

The chain links TRBV25-1 to TRBJ2-7; possibly TRBD2 for D (6 bases). Germline CDR1 and CDR2: MGHDK and SYGVNS. The CDR3 runs to 13 residues. Trimming removed 3 bases at V and 3 bases at J, with 9 bases between. CDR3 DNA: TGTGCCAGCAGTGACACGGGGGTCTACGAGCAGTACTTC. Protein: CASSDTGVYEQYF.

In the case of this clone: Other DNA sequences in this specimen translate into the identical CDR3. The chain has TRBV4-3 and TRBJ2-3; TRBD1 is a possible D gene (6 bases). The V and J ends lost 0 bases and 1 base respectively, with 14 bases between them. This CDR3 spans 17 amino acids. Germline V gene lookup returns CDR1 LGHNA and CDR2 YSLEER. CDR3 in amino acids: CASSQDALAGGTDTQYF. CDR3 DNA sequence: TGCGCCAGCAGCCAAGATGCCCTAGCAGGGGGCACAGATACGCAGTATTTT.

The rearrangement links TRBV5-6 to TRBJ2-1; maybe TRBD1 (5 bases). Trimming took off 1 base at V and 2 bases at J, with 13 bases between the two ends. The CDR3 runs 16 residues. Per germline, CDR1 SGHDT and CDR2 YYEEEE. The CDR3 is CASSLRNRLPYNEQFF. Here the CDR3 DNA reads TGTGCCAGCAGCTTGAGGAACAGGCTTCCCTACAATGAGCAGTTCTTC.

The chain employs TRBV30 and TRBJ2-1; D unclear. V gave up 0 bases and J gave up 2 bases, with 8 bases separating them. The CDR3 totals 14 residues. The germline V gene has CDR1 GTSNPN and CDR2 SVGIG (reference sequence). The DNA of the CDR3 is TGTGCCTGGAGTGTTCAGCGAACCTACAATGAGCAGTTCTTC. Its protein product is CAWSVQRTYNEQFF.

This chain joins TRBV5-8 and TRBJ2-7; 10 bases map to TRBD1. This CDR3 comprises 14 residues. V shed 3 bases and J 3 bases; nucleotides not matched to a gene: 3. Germline CDR1 and CDR2: SGHTS and YDEGEE. CDR3 loop: CASSSRDRGYEQYF. CDR3 sequence (DNA): TGTGCCAGCAGCTCCCGGGACAGGGGCTACGAGCAGTACTTC.

J is TRBJ2-3 and V is TRBV4-2, with D perhaps matching TRBD2 (6 bases). This CDR3 region has 13 residues. The germline gives CDR1 LGHNA, CDR2 YNFKEQ. The V end was cut by 5 bases, the J end by 9 bases, with 15 bases between. CDR3 DNA sequence: TGTGCCAGCAGCTCCTCGGGCGGGGACACGCAGTATTTT. Amino acids: CASSSSGGDTQYF.

This chain links TRBV4-2 with TRBJ2-5; TRBD2 matches 10 bases. The CDR3 has 16 amino acids. Per the germline V gene, CDR1 is LGHNA and CDR2 is YNFKEQ. V shed 0 bases, J shed 6 bases, and the junction held 7 bases outside the gene matches. This chain's CDR3 is CASSQESGGAGKTQYF. The DNA for the CDR3 is TGTGCCAGCAGCCAAGAAAGCGGGGGGGCTGGGAAGACCCAGTACTTC.

V gene TRBV4-2 combines with J gene TRBJ2-1, with D possibly matching TRBD1 (6 bases). The CDR3 extends over 20 amino acids. V lost 2 bases and J 6 bases, leaving 29 bases between the germline ends. Germline V gene data show CDR1 as LGHNA and CDR2 as YNFKEQ. CDR3 in DNA: TGTGCCAGCAGCCAATTGTTCCTTAAGGGGGTCACAAGGTTCCCCAATGAGCAGTTCTTC. Translated, it gives CASSQLFLKGVTRFPNEQFF.

The chain has TRBV18 and TRBJ2-1; 9 bases agree with TRBD2. The V and J ends lost 2 bases and 2 bases, in that order; junction bases with no gene match: 4. CDR3 length: 16 amino acids. Germline CDR1 is KGHSH and CDR2 is LQKENI. Here the CDR3 reads CASSPAGTSPYNEQFF. The CDR3 DNA is TGTGCCAGCTCACCAGCCGGGACTAGCCCCTACAATGAGCAGTTCTTC.

The CDR3 DNA reads TGTGCCAGCAGAGACAGGGGTGGAGGGCAGCCCCAGCATTTT. This translates into CASRDRGGGQPQHF. The chain has TRBV6-1 and TRBJ1-5; the match to TRBD1 covers 8 bases. The CDR3 consists of 14 residues. Per the germline V gene, CDR1 is MNHNS and CDR2 is SASEGT. Trimming cost V 6 bases and J 7 bases; bases outside gene matches: 8.

This clone was picked up one time. A junction end diverges from the germline sequence, so it may reflect a read error. This sample also contains other DNA sequences that code for the same CDR3. The chain has TRBV9 and TRBJ2-7; perhaps TRBD1 as D (6 bases). This CDR3 has 14 amino acids. Germline V gene lookup returns CDR1 SGDLS and CDR2 YYNGEE. The DNA of the CDR3 is TGCGCCAGCGGTTCGGGGACAACCACCTACGAGCAGTACTTC. Encoded protein: CASGSGTTTYEQYF.

The V call is TRBV9, the J call TRBJ2-1; no firm D call. The CDR3 is 15 residues long. Germline V gives CDR1 SGDLS, CDR2 YYNGEE. V was cut by 3 bases and J by 4 bases, with 14 bases left in between. The CDR3 DNA follows: TGTGCCAGCAGCGCAACTCATTCGTGGTACAATGAGCAGTTCTTC. Protein: CASSATHSWYNEQFF. Based on the CDR3 plus reference TRBV9 and TRBJ2-1, the full variable domain is DSGVTQTPKHLITATGQRVTLRCSPRSGDLSVYWYQQSLDQGLQFLIQYYNGEERAKGNILERFSAQQFPDLHSELNLSSLELGDSALYFCASSATHSWYNEQFFGPGTRLTVL.